The 25 T cell receptor beta chains in this list originate from one sample, sequenced in a study of cytomegalovirus exposure and HLA in healthy donors. Amplification used 60 Vbeta primers and 13 Jbeta primers. Produced via immunoSEQ multiplex PCR; TCRdb's table is partial and in-frame only. Altogether 130,000 to 150,000 clones are present, roughly 78% being singletons, with the ten largest covering about 2.2%. Sequencing was performed on PBMCs. The receptors come from a man younger than 45 in good health and CMV-seronegative.

This rearrangement joins TRBV6-1 to TRBJ1-2, with 9 bases aligning to TRBD1. The germline CDR1 and CDR2 sequences are MNHNS and SASEGT. Trimming cost V 1 base and J 7 bases; bases outside gene matches: 13. There are 17 residues in the CDR3. The CDR3 sequence is CASSEVGDRDFFGGYTF. DNA of the CDR3: TGTGCCAGCAGTGAAGTGGGGGACAGGGATTTCTTTGGTGGCTACACCTTC.

The genes are TRBV7-2 and TRBJ1-1; 12 nucleotides line up with TRBD1. The CDR3 loop spans 16 amino acids. The V and J ends lost 5 bases and 7 bases, in that order; junction bases with no gene match: 11. Germline V gene sequence: CDR1 SGHTA, CDR2 FQGNSA. Written as DNA, the CDR3 is TGTGCCAGCAGCCGGGACAGGGGGCCCCGGGCAAATGAAGCTTTCTTT. It is translated as CASSRDRGPRANEAFF.

This clone showed up just once. This chain connects TRBV4-1 to TRBJ1-5, with D maybe TRBD1 (6 bases). Trimming stripped 3 bases from V and 2 bases from J, with 17 bases between. CDR3 length: 17 residues. From germline, CDR1 is MGHRA and CDR2 YSYEKL. CDR3 DNA sequence: TGCGCCAGCAGCCAGTGGCGGGGGGCCCGTGGCAATCAGCCCCAGCATTTT. This translates into CASSQWRGARGNQPQHF.

This chain joins TRBV6-6 and TRBJ1-1; no reliable D call. This CDR3 contains 13 residues. From germline, CDR1 is MNHNY and CDR2 SVGAGI (reference sequence). Trimming left V 6 bases short and J 3 bases short, with 11 bases between. CDR3 in DNA: TGTGCCAGCAGCACTTATCCTTACACTGAAGCTTTCTTT. It encodes CASSTYPYTEAFF.

The gene calls are TRBV9 and TRBJ2-7; 7 nucleotides line up with TRBD1. The ends lost 3 bases at V and 4 bases at J; junction bases unmatched: 1. The germline gives CDR1 SGDLS, CDR2 YYNGEE. The CDR3 loop spans 12 amino acids. CDR3 in amino acids: CASSGQGYEQYF. The DNA of the CDR3 is TGTGCCAGCAGCGGACAGGGATACGAGCAGTACTTC.

The CDR3 loop is CASTQSEGGLAGGSGQFF. As DNA, the CDR3 is TGTGCCAGCACACAATCGGAAGGGGGACTAGCGGGAGGGAGCGGGCAGTTCTTC. The chain recombines TRBV7-2 with TRBJ2-1; 16 bases match TRBD2. CDR1 is SGHTA, CDR2 FQGNSA, per germline. The CDR3 spans 18 residues. The V and J ends lost 7 bases and 12 bases, in that order; junction bases with no gene match: 18.

A word on this clone: At one end, the junction sequence differs from germline, possibly due to a read error. V is TRBV7-9 and J is TRBJ2-2; 8 nucleotides agree with TRBD2. The CDR3 runs to 12 residues. Germline CDR1 is SEHNR and CDR2 is FQNEAQ (reference sequence). The CDR3 nucleotides are TGTGCCAGCAGCCCATTTAGCGGGGTGCTGTTTTTT. Encoded protein: CASSPFSGVLFF.

The chain uses TRBV19 and TRBJ1-2; 8 bases are a match to TRBD1. V lost 6 bases, J lost 5 bases, and 8 bases stayed unmatched. This CDR3 region has 14 residues. The germline V gene encodes CDR1 LNHDA and CDR2 SQIVND (reference sequence). CDR3 region: CASSGQGRRYGYTF. In nucleotides, the CDR3 is TGTGCCAGTAGCGGACAGGGCCGGCGGTATGGCTACACCTTC.

The chain is built from TRBV5-8 and TRBJ2-2; 10 nucleotides match TRBD2. The CDR3 is 15 residues long. V lost 4 bases and J lost 7; bases outside the gene matches: 7. The germline gives CDR1 SGHTS, CDR2 YDEGEE. CDR3 in amino acids: CASSRRTSGLGELFF. CDR3 in DNA: TGTGCCAGCAGCCGAAGGACTAGCGGACTCGGGGAGCTGTTTTTT. The complete variable domain, with remaining parts taken from reference TRBV5-8 and TRBJ2-2, reads EAGVTQSPTHLIKTRGQQATLRCSPISGHTSVYWYQQALGLGLQFLLWYDEGEERNRGNFPPRFSGRQFPNYSSELNVNALELEDSALYLCASSRRTSGLGELFFGEGSRLTVL.

V gene TRBV6-5 combines with J gene TRBJ1-2, with D possibly being TRBD1 (6 bases). The CDR3 sequence is 14 residues long. The V gene lost 4 bases and the J gene lost 4 bases, with 13 bases spanning the gap. Germline V lookup: CDR1 MNHEY, CDR2 SVGAGI. CDR3 sequence (DNA): TGTGCCAGCAGTTTGGGGGCGGTTGGCTATGGCTACACCTTC. Protein: CASSLGAVGYGYTF.

The chain carries TRBV27 and TRBJ1-6, with TRBD1 as a possible D gene (5 bases). Germline V gives CDR1 MNHEY, CDR2 SMNVEV (reference sequence). This CDR3 has 13 residues. V dropped 10 bases and J dropped 10 bases, with 17 bases sitting between them. CDR3 sequence: CATSGHGGSPLHF. The CDR3, as DNA: TGTGCCACCTCGGGGCACGGAGGGTCACCCCTCCACTTT.

The CDR3 loop is CASSQDRGSYEQYF. The CDR3 DNA reads as TGTGCCAGCAGCCAAGACAGGGGGAGTTACGAGCAGTACTTC. This chain links TRBV6-5 with TRBJ2-7; 9 nucleotides line up with TRBD1. CDR1 is MNHEY and CDR2 is SVGAGI in the germline V gene. Trimming at V came to 6 bases and at J to 4 bases, leaving 7 bases not matched to a gene. CDR3 size: 14 residues.

The J gene is TRBJ1-3, the V gene TRBV4-2; 9 nucleotides align to TRBD1. CDR1 and CDR2 (germline): LGHNA, YNFKEQ. The V segment lost 3 bases and the J segment 5 bases; nucleotides outside the gene matches: 8. The CDR3 length is 16 residues. The CDR3 bases are TGTGCCAGCAGCCATTACCCGGGACAGGGCCGAAACACCATATATTTT. It specifies CASSHYPGQGRNTIYF.

This clone was picked up one time. The chain joins TRBV6-1 to TRBJ1-6, with 7 nucleotides matching TRBD1. The V gene end was trimmed by 4 bases and the J gene end by 9 bases; junction bases not matched to a gene: 12. This CDR3 spans 16 amino acids. Germline V gene lookup returns CDR1 MNHNS and CDR2 SASEGT. The CDR3, as DNA: TGTGCCAGCAGTGGACGAACTGGACAGGTCTTTTCACCCCTCCACTTT. Protein: CASSGRTGQVFSPLHF.

The chain has TRBV9 and TRBJ2-3; tentative D call: TRBD1 (5 bases). This CDR3 comprises 16 residues. CDR1 and CDR2 from the germline V gene are SGDLS and YYNGEE. Trimming took 0 bases from V and 4 from J, leaving 15 bases between them. In DNA, the CDR3 is TGTGCCAGCAGCGTAGATCCAGGGATAGGGGCAGATACGCAGTATTTT. It codes for CASSVDPGIGADTQYF.

The V and J genes are TRBV28 and TRBJ2-7; 12 bases are a match to TRBD2. After removal of 6 bases from V and 3 bases from J, the junction contained 6 bases not matched to a gene. This CDR3 spans 15 amino acids. Germline values: CDR1 MDHEN, CDR2 SYDVKM. CDR3 loop: CASSLTSGRLYEQYF. Written as DNA, the CDR3 is TGTGCCAGCAGCCTAACTAGCGGGAGGCTCTACGAGCAGTACTTC.

The V and J genes are TRBV4-1 and TRBJ2-4, with 10 bases that match TRBD2. V dropped 1 base and J dropped 7; count of bases not matched to a gene: 7. Germline V gives CDR1 MGHRA, CDR2 YSYEKL. The CDR3 consists of 16 residues. CDR3 DNA sequence: TGCGCCAGCAGCCAAGGACCGGGACTAGCGAGGAACATTCAGTACTTC. Its protein is CASSQGPGLARNIQYF.

This chain connects TRBV2 to TRBJ2-1, with 14 bases fitting TRBD2. Germline V gene lookup returns CDR1 SNHLY and CDR2 FYNNEI. The CDR3 has 19 amino acids. Trimming took 5 bases from V and 0 from J; bases not matched to a gene: 9. In DNA form, the CDR3 reads TGTGCCAGCAGTCCTAAGGGACTAGCGGGGGCCGTCTCCTACAATGAGCAGTTCTTC. Encoded protein: CASSPKGLAGAVSYNEQFF. Using reference TRBV2 and TRBJ2-1 for the parts outside the CDR3, the full variable domain is EPEVTQTPSHQVTQMGQEVILRCVPISNHLYFYWYRQILGQKVEFLVSFYNNEISEKSEIFDDQFSVERPDGSNFTLKIRSTKLEDSAMYFCASSPKGLAGAVSYNEQFFGPGTRLTVL.

This sequence joins TRBV5-8 and TRBJ1-6; D is ambiguous. Per germline, CDR1 SGHTS and CDR2 YDEGEE. V lost 4 bases to trimming and J lost 10 bases, with 21 bases between them. The CDR3 extends over 16 amino acids. CDR3: CASSPMGGLLDSPLHF. CDR3 sequence (DNA): TGTGCCAGCAGCCCGATGGGAGGTCTCTTAGACTCACCCCTCCACTTT.

The chain combines TRBV2 with TRBJ2-3; D ambiguous. The V end lost 8 bases, the J end lost 1 base, and 16 bases lay between the germline ends. The length of the CDR3 is 15 residues. Looked up from germline, CDR1 is SNHLY and CDR2 is FYNNEI. CDR3: CASRLQDTGTDTQYF. The CDR3 bases are TGTGCCAGCCGGCTTCAAGACACTGGCACAGATACGCAGTATTTT. The full variable domain, completed using reference TRBV2 and TRBJ2-3, is EPEVTQTPSHQVTQMGQEVILRCVPISNHLYFYWYRQILGQKVEFLVSFYNNEISEKSEIFDDQFSVERPDGSNFTLKIRSTKLEDSAMYFCASRLQDTGTDTQYFGPGTRLTVL.

This clone was seen a handful of times. The rearrangement links TRBV6-1 to TRBJ1-3; D gene uncertain. The CDR3 runs 16 residues. The germline CDR1 and CDR2 sequences are MNHNS and SASEGT. The germline V and J ends were trimmed by 1 base and 0 bases, with 10 bases remaining between them. The CDR3 is CASSEEDGSSGNTIYF. CDR3 coding DNA: TGTGCCAGCAGTGAAGAGGACGGGAGCTCTGGAAACACCATATATTTT.

This chain connects TRBV7-9 to TRBJ1-2; D unresolved. V gave up 5 bases and J gave up 2 bases, with 6 bases separating them. This CDR3 contains 12 residues. Germline assignment: CDR1 SEHNR and CDR2 FQNEAQ (reference sequence). The CDR3 coding sequence is TGTGCCAGCAGCGGCGGGAACTATGGCTACACCTTC. Protein: CASSGGNYGYTF.

The chain couples TRBV6-6 to TRBJ1-4, with a weak D call TRBD1 (5 bases). The CDR3 has 14 residues. With 10 bases removed from V and 1 base from J, the gap between germline ends came to 13 bases. Germline CDR1 MNHNY, CDR2 SVGAGI (reference sequence). CDR3 region: CATLFQGTNEKLFF. For the CDR3, the DNA is TGTGCCACTCTTTTCCAGGGAACTAATGAAAAACTGTTTTTT.

The genes are TRBV5-1 and TRBJ2-2, with D unclear. Deletions cut 1 base from V and 1 base from J, with 8 bases between. Germline V lookup: CDR1 SGHRS, CDR2 YFSETQ. This CDR3 has 15 residues. CDR3 DNA: TGCGCCAGCAGCTTGTACACCTTGAACACCGGGGAGCTGTTTTTT. Protein product: CASSLYTLNTGELFF.

In its sample, this clone was seen a few times. The chain combines TRBV5-6 with TRBJ2-1, with 7 bases that match TRBD2. CDR3 length equals 11 residues. Germline V CDR1 and CDR2: SGHDT, YYEEEE. Trimming removed 2 bases from V and 15 bases from J; junction bases left unmatched: 5. The CDR3 bases are TGTGCCAGCAGCTTATTGCGGGAGTGGTTCTTC. This sequence encodes CASSLLREWFF.